This TCR beta chain emerged from a study of identical twins. A single record per CDR3 protein comes from TCRdb applying MiXCR to the 5' RACE reads. The data show a few hundred thousand distinct CDR3 sequences, with 20% to 25% seen just once and roughly 2.8% held by the top ten. Germline CDR1 reads MNHNY; CDR2 reads SVGAGI (reference sequence). Trimming stripped 6 bases from V and 6 bases from J, with 15 bases between. CDR3 length: 13 residues. This clonotype has more than one count but fewer than ten. The same sample was also studied in work on T cells expressing NK-cell markers.

The V call is TRBV6-6, the J call TRBJ2-7; D tentatively fits TRBD1 or TRBD2 (5 bases each). Sequencing was performed on CD4+ T cells sorted from blood. This clonotype was obtained from a woman in her late teens or twenties in good health. DNA for the CDR3: TGTGCCAGCAGCCAAGTAGAGGGGAGCGAGCAGTACTTC. Amino acids: CASSQVEGSEQYF.